These 19 T cell receptor beta chains share one sample of origin, sequenced in a study of blood T cell repertoires in COVID-19. The assay was immunoSEQ multiplex PCR, and TCRdb's table has in-frame clones only and misses some. The top ten clones hold 5.5% of a sample with some 140,000 clones, approximately 81% of them seen once. The material sequenced was PBMCs or T cells enriched from blood (not recorded which). These TCRs come from a man aged 40-49 years with acute COVID-19.

This clone was detected only a few times. V and J are TRBV15 and TRBJ2-3, with D uncertain. CDR1 and CDR2 from the germline V gene are LNHNV and YYDKDF (reference sequence). The CDR3 runs 12 residues. Trimming took off 0 bases at V and 6 bases at J, with 4 bases between the two ends. The CDR3 DNA sequence: TGTGCCACCAGCAGAGAGAGGGATACGCAGTATTTT. It yields the protein CATSRERDTQYF.

This chain links TRBV2 with TRBJ1-2; 9 bases agree with TRBD1. CDR3 length: 14 amino acids. V shed 4 bases, J shed 4 bases, and the junction held 4 bases outside the gene matches. CDR1 and CDR2 from the germline V gene are SNHLY and FYNNEI. CDR3 in DNA: TGTGCCAGCAGTGGGACAGGGGAGGCCTATGGCTACACCTTC. Translation gives CASSGTGEAYGYTF.

The J gene is TRBJ1-6, the V gene TRBV5-1; 7 positions agree with TRBD1. CDR1 and CDR2 (germline): SGHRS, YFSETQ. The CDR3 totals 14 residues. J was trimmed by 10 bases and V by 3 bases; bases with no gene match: 7. CDR3: CASSYWDSYSPLHF. In nucleotides, the CDR3 is TGCGCCAGCAGCTATTGGGACAGTTACTCACCCCTCCACTTT. Full variable domain (rest looked up from reference TRBV5-1 and TRBJ1-6): KAGVTQTPRYLIKTRGQQVTLSCSPISGHRSVSWYQQTPGQGLQFLFEYFSETQRNKGNFPGRFSGRQFSNSRSEMNVSTLELGDSALYLCASSYWDSYSPLHFGNGTRLTVT.

V is TRBV28 and J is TRBJ1-1; no firm D call. Germline values: CDR1 MDHEN, CDR2 SYDVKM. V gave up 6 bases and J gave up 1 base, with 9 bases separating them. The CDR3 runs 13 residues. DNA of the CDR3: TGTGCCAGCAGACTAAACTCGAACACTGAAGCTTTCTTT. Its translation is CASRLNSNTEAFF. Full variable domain (rest looked up from reference TRBV28 and TRBJ1-1): DVKVTQSSRYLVKRTGEKVFLECVQDMDHENMFWYRQDPGLGLRLIYFSYDVKMKEKGDIPEGYSVSREKKERFSLILESASTNQTSMYLCASRLNSNTEAFFGQGTRLTVV.

The rearrangement links TRBV9 to TRBJ2-1, with 9 bases lining up with TRBD2. The CDR3 is made up of 15 amino acids. Germline V gives CDR1 SGDLS, CDR2 YYNGEE. V dropped 3 bases and J dropped 4; count of bases not matched to a gene: 5. DNA for the CDR3: TGTGCCAGCAGCGACAGCGGGGGGTATTACAATGAGCAGTTCTTC. This sequence encodes CASSDSGGYYNEQFF. The full variable domain, in which reference TRBV9 and TRBJ2-1 provide the parts outside the CDR3, is DSGVTQTPKHLITATGQRVTLRCSPRSGDLSVYWYQQSLDQGLQFLIQYYNGEERAKGNILERFSAQQFPDLHSELNLSSLELGDSALYFCASSDSGGYYNEQFFGPGTRLTVL.

The rearrangement links TRBV4-1 to TRBJ1-2; D call uncertain. This CDR3 spans 12 amino acids. With 1 base removed from V and 8 bases from J, the gap between germline ends came to 8 bases. The germline gives CDR1 MGHRA, CDR2 YSYEKL. This CDR3 is CASSQGSHGYTF. The CDR3, as DNA: TGCGCCAGCAGCCAAGGCAGTCACGGCTACACCTTC.

The rearrangement joins TRBV28 to TRBJ2-1, with TRBD2 as a possible D gene (7 bases). Between the trimmed V and J ends, which lost 4 bases and 7 bases, there was a span of 20 bases. The CDR3 length is 16 residues. Germline CDR1 MDHEN, CDR2 SYDVKM. In DNA form, the CDR3 reads TGTGCCAGCAGTTCTGGAGGGGGGGGCCGTTTTAATGAGCAGTTCTTC. This codes for CASSSGGGGRFNEQFF.

J is TRBJ2-7 and V is TRBV19; D is possibly TRBD1 (5 bases). This CDR3 has 13 amino acids. The germline gives CDR1 LNHDA, CDR2 SQIVND (reference sequence). Trimming cost V 10 bases and J 1 base, with 14 bases left between them. The CDR3 protein is CATARQLSYEQYF. In nucleotides, the CDR3 is TGTGCCACCGCGAGACAGTTGTCCTACGAGCAGTACTTC.

The rearrangement uses TRBV19 and TRBJ2-5, with 14 nucleotides matching TRBD2. V shed 5 bases, J shed 5 bases, and the junction held 7 bases outside the gene matches. CDR3 length: 16 residues. Looked up from germline, CDR1 is LNHDA and CDR2 is SQIVND (reference sequence). CDR3 loop: CASSPRLAGGPETQYF. The CDR3 DNA reads as TGTGCCAGTAGTCCTAGACTAGCGGGGGGGCCGGAGACCCAGTACTTC.

The genes are TRBV2 and TRBJ1-4; 7 bases fit TRBD1. J was trimmed by 3 bases and V by 6 bases; bases with no gene match: 7. The CDR3 has 15 residues. The germline V gene encodes CDR1 SNHLY and CDR2 FYNNEI. The CDR3, as DNA: TGTGCCAGCAGGACAACCGGGACAGCTAATGAAAAACTGTTTTTT. This sequence encodes CASRTTGTANEKLFF.

The CDR3 is CASSGGQGTQPQHF. CDR3 DNA sequence: TGTGCCAGCAGCGGGGGACAGGGAACTCAGCCCCAGCATTTT. The chain couples TRBV5-8 to TRBJ1-5; the match to TRBD1 covers 9 bases. Losses at the gene ends were 4 bases for V and 6 bases for J; bases not matched to a gene: 5. Germline V CDR1 and CDR2: SGHTS, YDEGEE. CDR3 size: 14 residues.

The chain carries TRBV4-3 and TRBJ1-1; no firm D call. Germline V gene sequence: CDR1 LGHNA, CDR2 YSLEER. The ends were cut back, 0 bases at V and 5 bases at J, with 13 bases in the middle. The CDR3 extends over 15 amino acids. The CDR3 sequence is CASSQDPGVRTEAFF. The CDR3 region has the DNA TGCGCCAGCAGCCAAGATCCCGGGGTGAGAACTGAAGCTTTCTTT.

The CDR3 protein is CASSVGRTSGRGRETQYF. In DNA, the CDR3 is TGTGCCAGCAGCGTAGGAAGGACTAGCGGGCGGGGAAGAGAGACCCAGTACTTC. The chain employs TRBV9 and TRBJ2-5, with 11 bases identical to TRBD2. Germline trimming cut 0 bases from V and 4 bases from J; bases unmatched to any gene: 11. CDR1 is SGDLS and CDR2 is YYNGEE in the germline V gene. The CDR3 is made up of 18 amino acids.

The chain joins TRBV7-2 to TRBJ1-1, with a tentative D call TRBD1 (5 bases). Trimming took off 5 bases at V and 4 bases at J, with 26 bases between the two ends. This CDR3 contains 18 residues. CDR1 is SGHTA, CDR2 FQGNSA, per germline. The chain's CDR3 is CASSPGLPGRSRSTEAFF. DNA of the CDR3: TGTGCCAGCAGCCCTGGGCTGCCAGGGCGGTCCCGGAGCACTGAAGCTTTCTTT. Based on the CDR3 plus reference TRBV7-2 and TRBJ1-1, the full variable domain is GAGVSQSPSNKVTEKGKDVELRCDPISGHTALYWYRQSLGQGLEFLIYFQGNSAPDKSGLPSDRFSAERTGGSVSTLTIQRTQQEDSAVYLCASSPGLPGRSRSTEAFFGQGTRLTVV.

This chain joins TRBV7-2 and TRBJ2-1; maybe TRBD1 (6 bases). Germline V gene lookup returns CDR1 SGHTA and CDR2 FQGNSA. The CDR3 is 13 residues long. Trimming took off 6 bases at V and 10 bases at J, with 16 bases between the two ends. In DNA form, the CDR3 reads TGTGCCAGCAGTTCCCCAGGGGTGGACGAGCAGTTCTTC. It encodes CASSSPGVDEQFF. Filled out from reference TRBV7-2 and TRBJ2-1, the complete variable domain reads GAGVSQSPSNKVTEKGKDVELRCDPISGHTALYWYRQSLGQGLEFLIYFQGNSAPDKSGLPSDRFSAERTGGSVSTLTIQRTQQEDSAVYLCASSSPGVDEQFFGPGTRLTVL.

V gene TRBV20-1 combines with J gene TRBJ2-7; D uncertain. This CDR3 comprises 11 residues. The germline CDR1 and CDR2 sequences are DFQATT and SNEGSKA (reference sequence). The CDR3 nucleotides read TGCAGGACTGAGAGCTCCTACGAGCAGTACTTC. Translated, it gives CRTESSYEQYF.

The chain joins TRBV27 to TRBJ2-1, with 11 bases aligning to TRBD2. The CDR3 covers 14 residues. CDR1 MNHEY and CDR2 SMNVEV come from the germline V gene (reference sequence). Germline trimming cut 3 bases from V and 10 bases from J; bases unmatched to any gene: 5. The CDR3 region has the DNA TGTGCCAGCAGTTTTCGACTAGCGGGAACCGAGCAGTTCTTC. It is translated as CASSFRLAGTEQFF.

This chain uses TRBV5-4 with TRBJ2-1; no clear D. The ends were cut back, 0 bases at V and 7 bases at J, with 14 bases in the middle. Germline CDR1 is SGHNT and CDR2 is YYREEE (reference sequence). This CDR3 region has 15 residues. The CDR3 sequence is CASSLDLETTNEQFF. CDR3 in DNA: TGTGCCAGCAGCTTGGACCTAGAGACGACTAATGAGCAGTTCTTC.

This sequence joins TRBV9 and TRBJ2-2; D not resolved. Germline V gene sequence: CDR1 SGDLS, CDR2 YYNGEE. The V end was cut by 3 bases, the J end by 0 bases, with 6 bases between. The length of the CDR3 is 14 residues. The CDR3 nucleotides are TGTGCCAGCAGCGACGCAGCGAACACCGGGGAGCTGTTTTTT. Translated, it gives CASSDAANTGELFF.